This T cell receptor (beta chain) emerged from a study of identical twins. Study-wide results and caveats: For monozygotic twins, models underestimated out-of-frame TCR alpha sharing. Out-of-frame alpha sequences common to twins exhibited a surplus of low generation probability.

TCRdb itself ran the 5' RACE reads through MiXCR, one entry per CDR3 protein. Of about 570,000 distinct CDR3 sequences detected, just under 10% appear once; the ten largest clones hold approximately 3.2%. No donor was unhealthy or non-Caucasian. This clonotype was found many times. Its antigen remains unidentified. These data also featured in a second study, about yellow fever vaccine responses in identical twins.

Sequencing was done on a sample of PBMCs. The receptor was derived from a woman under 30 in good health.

In DNA form, the CDR3 reads TGCGCCAGCAGCGTGACTAGCGGGAGTGGGGAGACCCAGTACTTC. This translates into CASSVTSGSGETQYF. The genes are TRBV5-1 and TRBJ2-5; TRBD2 matches 12 bases. Germline V CDR1 and CDR2: SGHRS, YFSETQ. V was pared by 4 bases and J by 5 bases, with 6 bases of the junction left unmatched. This CDR3 has 15 residues.